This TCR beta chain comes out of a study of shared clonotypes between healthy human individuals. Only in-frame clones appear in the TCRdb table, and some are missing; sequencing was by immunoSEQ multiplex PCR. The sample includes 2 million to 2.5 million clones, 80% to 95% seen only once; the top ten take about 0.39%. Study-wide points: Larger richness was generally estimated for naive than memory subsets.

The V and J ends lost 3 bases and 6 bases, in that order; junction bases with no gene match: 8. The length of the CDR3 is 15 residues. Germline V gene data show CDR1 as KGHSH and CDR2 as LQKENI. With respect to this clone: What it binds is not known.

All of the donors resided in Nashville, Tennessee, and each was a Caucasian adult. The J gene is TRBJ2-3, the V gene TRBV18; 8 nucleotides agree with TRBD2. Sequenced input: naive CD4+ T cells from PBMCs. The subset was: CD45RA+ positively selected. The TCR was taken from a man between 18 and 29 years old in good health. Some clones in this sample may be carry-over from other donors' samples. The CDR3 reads CASSPRREGPDTQYF. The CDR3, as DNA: TGTGCCAGCTCACCTCGACGGGAGGGCCCGGATACGCAGTATTTT.